This T cell receptor beta chain was sequenced during a study of blood T cell repertoires in COVID-19. In the study overall: The cDNA or gDNA used as material had been derived from T cells, B-cell-depleted T cells, or PBMCs.

Authors' analysis steps: Reference gene primer amplification gave estimated nucleated cell counts. TCRdb keeps only in-frame clones here, not all; method: immunoSEQ multiplex PCR. V and J calls plus clone size are reproduced from that table; the DNA served to infer D and trimming. In the table there are around 100,000 clones, more than 70% of which are singletons. Sequenced material: peripheral blood. The source is a woman aged 65 to 85 who had recovered from COVID-19.

This chain's CDR3 is CASSSQGETQYF. The DNA of the CDR3 is TGTGCCAGCAGCTCACAGGGGGAGACCCAGTACTTC. The V and J genes are TRBV11-2 and TRBJ2-5; 7 nucleotides agree with TRBD1. Trimming cost V 4 bases and J 5 bases; bases outside gene matches: 1. The germline CDR1 and CDR2 sequences are SGHAT and FQNNGV. CDR3 length: 12 residues.